This TCR beta chain stems from a study of shared clonotypes between healthy human individuals. Study-wide results and limits: Limitation of the genetic and exposure-history diversity represented came from the few donors.

The method was immunoSEQ multiplex PCR; TCRdb's version includes in-frame clones alone and lacks a portion of them. The data show a few hundred thousand clones, around 78% seen once. J was trimmed by 2 bases and V by 4 bases; bases with no gene match: 5. CDR1 PRHDT and CDR2 FYEKMQ come from the germline V gene (reference sequence). The CDR3 contains 16 residues. Comments on this clone: The antigen is unknown.

The study drew its donors from healthy HIV-negative adults without recent acute infections or vaccinations. The sequencing sample was made of PBMCs. This receptor was obtained from a woman aged 40-49 years in good health. Some clones in this sample may be carry-over from other donors' samples. The chain employs TRBV13 and TRBJ2-3; TRBD2 agrees at 11 bases. The CDR3 is CASSYGLAGYTDTQYF. The CDR3 nucleotides are TGTGCCAGCAGCTATGGACTAGCGGGCTACACAGATACGCAGTATTTT.